Sequencing of this TCR beta chain was carried out in a study of cytomegalovirus exposure and HLA in healthy donors. General study findings and limits: Rare sequences made up most TCRs, while some public TCRs were found in many donors. Reported results showed that the classifier diagnosed cytomegalovirus status with high specificity and sensitivity. The investigators catalogued 150 to 200 TCR beta chains as cytomegalovirus-associated.

This CDR3 is built from 15 residues. Trimming took 1 base from V and 6 from J; bases not matched to a gene: 9. Germline loops: CDR1 SGHTS, CDR2 YDEGEE. A note on this clone: Antigen specificity is unknown.

Data came from immunoSEQ multiplex PCR; TCRdb stores just in-frame clones and leaves some out. The sample has some 130,000 clones; 80% to 90% are singletons. The source of this sequence is a woman aged 18-29 years in good health and CMV-seronegative. Sequencing input: PBMCs. The chain carries TRBV5-8 and TRBJ2-7; 8 bases agree with TRBD1. DNA of the CDR3: TGTGCCAGCAGCTTGAATGGCGGGACAGGCTCCGAGCAGTACTTC. Its translation is CASSLNGGTGSEQYF. Full variable domain (remainder filled in from reference TRBV5-8 and TRBJ2-7): EAGVTQSPTHLIKTRGQQATLRCSPISGHTSVYWYQQALGLGLQFLLWYDEGEERNRGNFPPRFSGRQFPNYSSELNVNALELEDSALYLCASSLNGGTGSEQYFGPGTRLTVT.